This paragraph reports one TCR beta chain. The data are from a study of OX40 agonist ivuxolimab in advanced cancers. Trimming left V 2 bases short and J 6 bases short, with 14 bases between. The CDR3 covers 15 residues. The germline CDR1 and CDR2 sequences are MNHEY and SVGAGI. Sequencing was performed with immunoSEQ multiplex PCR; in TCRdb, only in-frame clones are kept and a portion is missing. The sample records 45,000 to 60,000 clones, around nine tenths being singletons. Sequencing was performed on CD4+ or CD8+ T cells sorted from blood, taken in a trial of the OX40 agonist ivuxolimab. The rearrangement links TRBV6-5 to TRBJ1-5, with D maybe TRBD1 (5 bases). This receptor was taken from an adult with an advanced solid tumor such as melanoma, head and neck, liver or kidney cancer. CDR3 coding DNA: TGTGCCAGCAGTTACGGCTCGGGGGGAAGTCAGCCCCAGCATTTT. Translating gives CASSYGSGGSQPQHF.